This T cell receptor (beta chain) was retrieved from a study of T cells in narcolepsy (dated by TCRdb to between 2017 and 2018). About the investigation overall: Patients with narcolepsy type 1 or type 2 (NT1, NT2) and healthy control donors were enrolled in the study. The study used TCR Vbeta sequencing to track clonotypes in blood and CSF while looking for autoreactive T cells in narcolepsy patients that target self-antigens of hypocretin neurons (hypocretin, TRIB2).

Overall study outcomes, separate from this receptor: Numbers of sequenced blood memory CD4+ clonotypes were comparable, with averages of some 40,000 in patients and more than 30,000 in controls. Autoreactive clonotypes were reported to be detected serially in the blood of the same patients and of different patients, but not in the blood of healthy controls. In plots comparing CSF and blood CD4+ T cell clonotypes from the same patient, HCRT-specific and TRIB2-specific autoreactive clonotypes were highlighted. No sequences matching autoreactive T cell clones were present in some of the blood memory CD4+ repertoires from patients and controls.

The junction carries 14 bases between V and J, which are trimmed by 4 bases and 4 bases respectively. CDR1 and CDR2 (SGHNT, YYREEE) derive from the germline V gene (reference sequence). From cysteine to phenylalanine, the CDR3 is 15 amino acids long. CDR3 DNA only is kept here, 45 bases in frame from base 1. For TCR Vbeta sequencing, memory CD4+ T cells were sorted ex vivo from the peripheral blood of narcolepsy patients and healthy controls. Remarks on this clone: Its antigen has not been determined. No much larger clone exists at a distance of one base, and base qualities are not known.

Preparation of the library involved the immunoSEQ multiplex PCR assay. TCRdb mirrors the immuneACCESS table, restricted to in-frame sequences. Some clones are absent from its copies; in checked studies, under half trace to an unresolved V gene, and the reason for the others is unknown. This sample has approximately 25,000 clones in its table, and roughly 80% of those were observed once. In total, the top ten clones hold roughly 0.65% of the sample. What was sequenced was CD45RA- memory CD4+ T cells from PBMCs. This specimen's cell subset or site label, interpreted: memory T cells sorted ex vivo from peripheral blood. The sequence came from a human donor with narcolepsy. Recombination joined TRBV5-4 with TRBJ2-2; the D gene cannot be resolved beyond TRBD1 or TRBD2, each matching 5 bases. For the CDR3, the sequence is CASSMGRGATGELFF. The bases are TGTGCCAGCAGCATGGGACGGGGAGCCACCGGGGAGCTGTTTTTT.